These 25 T cell receptor beta chains were sequenced from one sample in a study of OX40 agonist ivuxolimab in advanced cancers. TCRdb keeps only in-frame clones here, not all; method: immunoSEQ multiplex PCR. Of tens of thousands of clones listed, approximately 83% are singletons. The sample in question was CD4+ or CD8+ T cells sorted from blood, obtained in a trial of the OX40 agonist ivuxolimab. These receptors came from an adult with an advanced solid tumor such as melanoma, head and neck, liver or kidney cancer.

The rearrangement uses TRBV2 and TRBJ1-2; the match to TRBD1 covers 7 bases. The ends lost 5 bases at V and 4 bases at J; junction bases unmatched: 4. The CDR3 is made up of 13 amino acids. The germline V gene has CDR1 SNHLY and CDR2 FYNNEI. DNA of the CDR3: TGTGCCAGCAGTCCCCGGGACAGCTATGGCTACACCTTC. Amino acids: CASSPRDSYGYTF.

The chain is built from TRBV11-3 and TRBJ2-7, with D uncertain. V shed 1 base and J shed 5 bases, with 12 bases lying between them. CDR3 size: 14 residues. Per the germline V gene, CDR1 is SGHNT and CDR2 is YENEEA. CDR3 in DNA: TGTGCCAGCAGCTTAGGCTCGGGCTGGAACGAGCAGTACTTC. Its translation: CASSLGSGWNEQYF.

V and J are TRBV6-6 and TRBJ1-3, with D uncertain. CDR3 length: 15 residues. CDR1 and CDR2 (germline): MNHNY, SVGAGI (reference sequence). The ends were cut back, 8 bases at V and 0 bases at J, with 14 bases in the middle. The CDR3 nucleotides are TGTGCCAGCCCTACCCCGTTTTACTCTGGAAACACCATATATTTT. It codes for CASPTPFYSGNTIYF.

The V call is TRBV5-1, the J call TRBJ2-5; TRBD1 matches at 7 bases. This CDR3 is 13 amino acids long. The junction had 1 base not matched to a gene; V was cut back by 3 bases and J by 2 bases. Germline-derived CDR1 and CDR2 are SGHRS and YFSETQ. CDR3 coding DNA: TGCGCCAGCAGCTGGACAGGACAAGAGACCCAGTACTTC. Translation gives CASSWTGQETQYF.

The rearrangement uses TRBV5-6 and TRBJ2-3; perhaps TRBD2 as D (6 bases). Trimming removed 1 base from V and 0 bases from J, with 9 bases in between. Germline loops: CDR1 SGHDT, CDR2 YYEEEE. The CDR3 is 15 residues long. This chain's CDR3 is CASSLLAASTDTQYF. The CDR3 DNA sequence: TGTGCCAGCAGCTTGTTAGCGGCCAGCACAGATACGCAGTATTTT.

This clone was seen only once. The V call is TRBV28, the J call TRBJ1-2; 7 bases line up with TRBD1. This CDR3 spans 13 amino acids. With 7 bases clipped from V and 10 bases from J, the junction kept 12 bases outside the gene matches. CDR1 and CDR2 from the germline V gene are MDHEN and SYDVKM. The CDR3 DNA follows: TGTGCCAGCACTATCACCAACAGGGGAGACTACACCTTC. Its translation is CASTITNRGDYTF.

There are a few counts of this clone. This rearrangement joins TRBV18 to TRBJ1-2; a possible D gene is TRBD1 (5 bases). The CDR3 extends over 16 amino acids. V was shortened by 2 bases and J by 6 bases, with 19 bases between the two germline ends. Germline assignment: CDR1 KGHSH and CDR2 LQKENI. CDR3 sequence (DNA): TGTGCCAGCTCACCAGGGGTATGGGGCAGCGGCGATGGCTACACCTTC. Translated, it gives CASSPGVWGSGDGYTF.

The genes are TRBV7-2 and TRBJ2-5, with unresolved D. The germline V and J ends were trimmed by 5 bases and 2 bases, with 12 bases remaining between them. The CDR3 runs to 14 residues. CDR1 is SGHTA and CDR2 is FQGNSA in the germline V gene. CDR3 DNA: TGTGCCAGCAGCCGCACGGCCCTGCAAGAGACCCAGTACTTC. It codes for CASSRTALQETQYF.

The chain is built from TRBV11-2 and TRBJ2-3, with 8 bases matching TRBD2. This CDR3 has 15 amino acids. Looked up from germline, CDR1 is SGHAT and CDR2 is FQNNGV. Trimming cost V 3 bases and J 4 bases; bases outside gene matches: 6. In DNA form, the CDR3 reads TGTGCCAGCAGCTTTACTAGCGGATATGCAGATACGCAGTATTTT. It yields the protein CASSFTSGYADTQYF.

This chain links TRBV6-6 with TRBJ2-5; no definite D call. The end of the DNA is better explained by TRBJ2-7, so the J call may be wrong. The CDR3 is 16 residues long. The germline V gene encodes CDR1 MNHNY and CDR2 SVGAGI (reference sequence). The CDR3 is CASSPRQDLRNYEQYF. The CDR3 coding sequence is TGTGCCAGCAGTCCTCGGCAGGACCTCAGAAACTACGAGCAGTACTTC.

The chain links TRBV28 to TRBJ2-7; D is uncertain. The CDR3 covers 13 residues. V was pared by 4 bases and J by 6 bases, with 13 bases between. CDR1 MDHEN and CDR2 SYDVKM come from the germline V gene. Here the CDR3 DNA reads TGTGCCAGCAGTTCTGCCCCGTTCTTCGAGCAGTACTTC. Its translation: CASSSAPFFEQYF.

The gene calls are TRBV7-2 and TRBJ2-3, with TRBD1 matching 9 bases. Germline V gene data show CDR1 as SGHTA and CDR2 as FQGNSA. V lost 4 bases to trimming and J lost 6 bases; unmatched junction nucleotides: 11. CDR3 length equals 16 residues. The CDR3 DNA sequence: TGTGCCAGCAGCTCACCGGGACAGGGCCTCGGGGATACGCAGTATTTT. Translated, it gives CASSSPGQGLGDTQYF.

This sequence joins TRBV30 and TRBJ1-5; no reliable D call. There are 13 residues in the CDR3. Trimming left V 2 bases short and J 3 bases short, with 8 bases between. Germline loops: CDR1 GTSNPN, CDR2 SVGIG (reference sequence). CDR3 residues: CAWSSQANQPQHF. The CDR3 DNA is TGTGCCTGGAGTAGCCAGGCCAATCAGCCCCAGCATTTT. The full variable domain, its missing parts supplied by reference TRBV30 and TRBJ1-5, is SQTIHQWPATLVQPVGSPLSLECTVEGTSNPNLYWYRQAAGRGLQLLFYSVGIGQISSEVPQNLSASRPQDRQFILSSKKLLLSDSGFYLCAWSSQANQPQHFGDGTRLSIL.

The rearrangement links TRBV18 to TRBJ2-7, with 8 bases lining up with TRBD1. CDR3 length: 15 amino acids. In germline, CDR1 is KGHSH, CDR2 LQKENI. J lost 2 bases, V lost 6 bases, and 9 bases had no gene match. The CDR3 coding sequence is TGTGCCAGCTCGCAGGGACAGGTTGGACCCTACGAGCAGTACTTC. This encodes CASSQGQVGPYEQYF. The entire variable domain, with the rest obtained from reference TRBV18 and TRBJ2-7, is as follows: NAGVMQNPRHLVRRRGQEARLRCSPMKGHSHVYWYRQLPEEGLKFMVYLQKENIIDESGMPKERFSAEFPKEGPSILRIQQVVRGDSAAYFCASSQGQVGPYEQYFGPGTRLTVT.

As DNA, the CDR3 is TGTGCCAGCAGCTTAGAGGTTAGCTCAGATACGCAGTATTTT. Translating it yields CASSLEVSSDTQYF. The chain is built from TRBV11-2 and TRBJ2-3; D gene ambiguous. The CDR3 has 14 amino acids. Trimming took 0 bases from V and 4 from J, leaving 8 bases between them. Looked up from germline, CDR1 is SGHAT and CDR2 is FQNNGV.

The gene calls are TRBV27 and TRBJ1-1; D is undetermined. V lost 6 bases and J lost 3, with 11 bases in between. Looked up from germline, CDR1 is MNHEY and CDR2 is SMNVEV (reference sequence). This CDR3 has 13 residues. In DNA form, the CDR3 reads TGTGCCAGCAGGATGCGGTGGGACACTGAAGCTTTCTTT. Translated, it gives CASRMRWDTEAFF.

The chain recombines TRBV5-6 with TRBJ1-2; D possibly corresponds to TRBD1 (5 bases). The V and J ends lost 3 bases and 2 bases respectively, with 17 bases between them. Germline V gene sequence: CDR1 SGHDT, CDR2 YYEEEE. The CDR3 runs to 16 residues. The CDR3 nucleotides are TGTGCCAGCAGCTCCTGGGGGGGAGTCGGGAACTATGGCTACACCTTC. Its protein product is CASSSWGGVGNYGYTF.

This sequence joins TRBV19 and TRBJ1-5, with D perhaps matching TRBD1 (5 bases). The V end was cut by 4 bases, the J end by 8 bases, with 12 bases between. The CDR3 has 13 residues. The germline V gene has CDR1 LNHDA and CDR2 SQIVND (reference sequence). The CDR3 sequence: CASSNTGGEPQHF. The CDR3 nucleotides read TGTGCCAGTAGTAACACGGGGGGGGAGCCCCAGCATTTT.

The chain carries TRBV5-5 and TRBJ2-5, with 11 bases fitting TRBD2. There are 17 residues in the CDR3. V dropped 4 bases and J dropped 5; count of bases not matched to a gene: 13. Germline CDR1 is SGHKS and CDR2 is YYEKEE (reference sequence). DNA of the CDR3: TGTGCCAGCAGCCTCTGGGTAGCGGGAGGGAGAAGTGAGACCCAGTACTTC. Its protein is CASSLWVAGGRSETQYF.

The table lists this clone with a count of one. The chain employs TRBV19 and TRBJ1-1; 8 nucleotides line up with TRBD1. In germline, CDR1 is LNHDA, CDR2 SQIVND (reference sequence). After removal of 7 bases from V and 5 bases from J, the junction contained 9 bases not matched to a gene. This CDR3 has 14 residues. The CDR3 DNA reads as TGTGCCAGTATAGCCTCGGACAGGGCGACTGAAGCTTTCTTT. This codes for CASIASDRATEAFF.

V is TRBV6-1 and J is TRBJ1-4; 7 nucleotides line up with TRBD1. This CDR3 comprises 12 residues. V was pared by 4 bases and J by 12 bases, with 5 bases of the junction left unmatched. The germline CDR1 and CDR2 sequences are MNHNS and SASEGT. CDR3 DNA sequence: TGTGCCAGCAGTGTAAACAGGGGAGAACTGTTTTTT. Amino acids: CASSVNRGELFF.

The rearrangement joins TRBV11-2 to TRBJ2-7; D gene ambiguous. This CDR3 comprises 14 residues. Germline values: CDR1 SGHAT, CDR2 FQNNGV. V lost 0 bases, J lost 0 bases, and 6 bases lay in between. The CDR3 sequence is CASSLDGSSYEQYF. For the CDR3, the DNA is TGTGCCAGCAGCTTAGACGGAAGCTCCTACGAGCAGTACTTC.

The chain recombines TRBV6-1 with TRBJ2-7; D may correspond to TRBD1 or TRBD2 (6 bases each). The V gene's germline CDR1 is MNHNS and CDR2 SASEGT. The CDR3 has 14 amino acids. Trimming shortened V by 5 bases and J by 7 bases, and 18 bases separated the two germline ends. The DNA of the CDR3 is TGTGCCAGCAGTAAGGGACACCTGGGGAGGGAGCAGTACTTC. Its translation: CASSKGHLGREQYF.

This clone was observed a single time. This chain connects TRBV19 to TRBJ1-4; D not resolved. The CDR3 spans 15 residues. Germline CDR1 and CDR2: LNHDA and SQIVND (reference sequence). The ends were cut back, 7 bases at V and 0 bases at J, with 12 bases in the middle. The CDR3 DNA follows: TGTGCCAGTACCAGTCAGTCTGCAACTAATGAAAAACTGTTTTTT. Protein sequence: CASTSQSATNEKLFF.

CDR3 DNA: TGTGCCAGCAGTGTACAGGGGGATCAACAGCCCCAGCATTTT. It yields the protein CASSVQGDQQPQHF. The rearrangement joins TRBV6-5 to TRBJ1-5; 8 positions agree with TRBD1. J lost 7 bases, V lost 5 bases, and 7 bases had no gene match. This CDR3 contains 14 residues. Germline V CDR1 and CDR2: MNHEY, SVGAGI.